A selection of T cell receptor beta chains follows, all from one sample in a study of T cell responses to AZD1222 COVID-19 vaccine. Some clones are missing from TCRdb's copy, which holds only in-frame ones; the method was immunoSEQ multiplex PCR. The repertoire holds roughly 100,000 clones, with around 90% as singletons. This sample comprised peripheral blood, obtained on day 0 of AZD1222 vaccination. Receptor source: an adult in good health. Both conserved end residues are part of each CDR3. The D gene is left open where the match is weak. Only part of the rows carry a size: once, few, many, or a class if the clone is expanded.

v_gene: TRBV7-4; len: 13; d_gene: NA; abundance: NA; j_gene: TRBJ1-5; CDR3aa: CAGRRRGNQPQHF; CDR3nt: TGTGCCGGGCGACGGAGGGGGAATCAGCCCCAGCATTTT
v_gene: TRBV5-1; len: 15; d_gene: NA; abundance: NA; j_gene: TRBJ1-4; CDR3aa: CASSFGPAPEEKLFF; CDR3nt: TGTGCCAGCAGCTTCGGGCCAGCGCCTGAAGAAAAACTGTTTTTT
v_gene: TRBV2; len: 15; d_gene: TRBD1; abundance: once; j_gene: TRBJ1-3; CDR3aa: CASRATGAYGNTIYF; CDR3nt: TGTGCCAGCAGAGCCACAGGGGCTTACGGAAACACCATATATTTT
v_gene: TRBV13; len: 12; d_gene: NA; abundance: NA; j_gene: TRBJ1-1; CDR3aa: CASSFSRIEAFF; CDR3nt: TGTGCCAGCAGCTTTTCCAGAATTGAAGCTTTCTTT
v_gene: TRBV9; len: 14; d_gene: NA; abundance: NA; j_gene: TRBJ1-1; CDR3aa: CASSVWAVNTEAFF; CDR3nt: TGTGCCAGCAGCGTATGGGCAGTCAACACTGAAGCTTTCTTT
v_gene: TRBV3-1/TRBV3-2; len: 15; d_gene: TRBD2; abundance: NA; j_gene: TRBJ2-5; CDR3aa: CASSQGLAGAETQYF; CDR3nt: TGTGCCAGCAGCCAAGGCTTAGCGGGAGCAGAGACCCAGTACTTC
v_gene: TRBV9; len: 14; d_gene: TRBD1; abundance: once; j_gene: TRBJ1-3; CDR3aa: CASSYRGGGNTIYF; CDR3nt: TGTGCCAGCAGCTACAGGGGCGGAGGAAACACCATATATTTT
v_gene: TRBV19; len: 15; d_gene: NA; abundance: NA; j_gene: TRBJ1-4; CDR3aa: CASSVGQRDNEKLFF; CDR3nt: TGTGCCAGTAGTGTGGGACAACGAGATAATGAAAAACTGTTTTTT
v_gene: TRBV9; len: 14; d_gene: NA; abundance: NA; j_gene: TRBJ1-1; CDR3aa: CASSVGGLSTEAFF; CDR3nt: TGTGCCAGCAGCGTAGGGGGTTTGAGCACTGAAGCTTTCTTT
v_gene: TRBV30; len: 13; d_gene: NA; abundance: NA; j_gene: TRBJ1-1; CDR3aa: CAGEMGASTSAFF; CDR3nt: TGTGCCGGAGAGATGGGGGCAAGCACTTCGGCTTTCTTT